The clone carrying this T cell receptor (beta chain) was found many times. The antigen is not known. The study enrolled patients aged 18 to 65 with newly diagnosed hyperthyroidism of under 2 months' duration. Source material for PBMCs was 10 ml fresh peripheral blood. RNA transcripts served as the template for amplifying TCR beta CDR3 regions. First-round RT-PCR targeting the TCR CDR3 was performed with the HTBI primer set. TCRdb called the multiplex PCR reads again in MiXCR, with one record for every CDR3 protein. The sample lists some 600,000 distinct CDR3 sequences, roughly 13% occurring once. The germline V gene encodes CDR1 SGHNT and CDR2 YENEEA. V lost 5 bases to trimming and J lost 6 bases, with 11 bases between them. The CDR3 totals 12 residues. This specimen belongs to a study of T cells in Graves' hyperthyroidism and ophthalmopathy. The study's findings and limits: Most expanded thyroid clonotypes above 0.001 recurred in blood.

The TCR was taken from a woman aged 30 to 39 with Graves' hyperthyroidism that later progressed to Graves' ophthalmopathy. The sequencing input was blood. The chain links TRBV11-3 to TRBJ2-7; D not resolved. The CDR3 bases are TGTGCCAGCAGCCCAGACGTCGGCGAGCAGTACTTC. Translating it yields CASSPDVGEQYF. Full variable domain (remainder filled in from reference TRBV11-3 and TRBJ2-7): EAGVVQSPRYKIIEKKQPVAFWCNPISGHNTLYWYLQNLGQGPELLIRYENEEAVDDSQLPKDRFSAERLKGVDSTLKIQPAELGDSAVYLCASSPDVGEQYFGPGTRLTVT.